Below are 22 T cell receptor beta chains sequenced from a single sample in a study of blood T cell repertoires in COVID-19. Assay used: immunoSEQ multiplex PCR; TCRdb lists only in-frame clones, some missing. This table has approximately 120,000 clones, over 60% appearing once. Source material: peripheral blood. These TCRs come from a man aged 35-49 years with active or convalescent COVID-19.

The chain links TRBV7-2 to TRBJ1-1, with D unresolved. Looked up from germline, CDR1 is SGHTA and CDR2 is FQGNSA. V dropped 5 bases and J dropped 5 bases, with 9 bases sitting between them. This CDR3 is built from 12 residues. CDR3 residues: CASSPDLTEAFF. In DNA, the CDR3 is TGTGCCAGCAGCCCGGACTTGACTGAAGCTTTCTTT.

This rearrangement joins TRBV28 to TRBJ1-1; D gene uncertain. CDR3 length equals 11 residues. CDR1 MDHEN and CDR2 SYDVKM come from the germline V gene. V was cut by 6 bases and J by 6 bases, with 8 bases left in between. The DNA for the CDR3 is TGTGCCAGCAGCCGGAGGGCTGAAGCTTTCTTT. Protein: CASSRRAEAFF.

The rearrangement links TRBV5-1 to TRBJ2-2; D is possibly TRBD2 (7 bases). The CDR3 is made up of 15 amino acids. Deletions cut 9 bases from V and 3 bases from J, with 18 bases between. CDR1 and CDR2 (germline): SGHRS, YFSETQ. The DNA of the CDR3 is TGCGCCACCTCCTTGTGGGGGGGCGACACCGGGGAGCTGTTTTTT. Amino acids: CATSLWGGDTGELFF.

The V and J genes are TRBV11-2 and TRBJ2-5, with D possibly matching TRBD1 (5 bases). This CDR3 comprises 13 residues. Germline-derived CDR1 and CDR2 are SGHAT and FQNNGV. V was trimmed by 2 bases and J by 5 bases, leaving 9 bases between them. CDR3 bases: TGTGCCAGCAGCTTATCAGGGCTGGAGACCCAGTACTTC. Its translation is CASSLSGLETQYF.

Only one count was recorded for this clone. V gene TRBV2 combines with J gene TRBJ2-1; the match to TRBD2 covers 9 bases. After removal of 4 bases from V and 9 bases from J, the junction contained 7 bases not matched to a gene. From germline, CDR1 is SNHLY and CDR2 FYNNEI. This CDR3 is 14 amino acids long. DNA for the CDR3: TGTGCCAGCAGTGGACTGACTAGCGGAAGTGAGCAGTTCTTC. This codes for CASSGLTSGSEQFF.

The chain links TRBV30 to TRBJ1-1, with a tentative D call TRBD1 (6 bases). The CDR3 sequence is 13 residues long. V gave up 4 bases and J gave up 1 base, with 10 bases separating them. Germline CDR1 and CDR2: GTSNPN and SVGIG (reference sequence). The CDR3 protein is CAWNQQGNTEAFF. CDR3 in DNA: TGTGCCTGGAACCAACAGGGGAACACTGAAGCTTTCTTT.

The V call is TRBV7-3, the J call TRBJ2-3; tentative D call: TRBD2 (7 bases). The V end lost 4 bases, the J end lost 0 bases, and 14 bases lay between the germline ends. The CDR3 runs 16 residues. Germline loops: CDR1 SGHTA, CDR2 FQGTGA. CDR3 bases: TGTGCCAGCAGCTCGAGGGGGGGACTGAGCACAGATACGCAGTATTTT. This sequence encodes CASSSRGGLSTDTQYF.

V usage is TRBV24-1 and J usage is TRBJ1-5; a weak D match, TRBD1 (5 bases). Germline CDR1 KGHDR, CDR2 SFDVKD. This CDR3 region has 13 residues. Trimming removed 9 bases from V and 1 base from J, with 9 bases in between. CDR3 amino acids: CATEGASNQPQHF. The CDR3 DNA reads as TGTGCCACCGAAGGGGCCAGCAATCAGCCCCAGCATTTT.

This rearrangement joins TRBV5-1 to TRBJ2-1; D uncertain. The V gene's germline CDR1 is SGHRS and CDR2 YFSETQ. The CDR3 has 16 residues. Trimming cost V 2 bases and J 0 bases, with 12 bases left between them. The CDR3 DNA reads TGCGCCAGCAGCTTCGATACGGTTAGCTCCTACAATGAGCAGTTCTTC. Its translation: CASSFDTVSSYNEQFF.

This clone was seen a single time. The genes are TRBV3-1 (or the pseudogene TRBV3-2) and TRBJ2-5; 14 bases are a match to TRBD2. This CDR3 is 16 amino acids long. V was pared by 2 bases and J by 2 bases, with 1 base of the junction left unmatched. From germline, CDR1 is LGHDT and CDR2 YNNKEL (reference sequence). For the CDR3, the DNA is TGTGCCAGCAGCCAAAGACTAGCGGGGGGGCAAGAGACCCAGTACTTC. It encodes CASSQRLAGGQETQYF.

The chain is built from TRBV19 and TRBJ1-5; 11 bases line up with TRBD1. The germline V gene encodes CDR1 LNHDA and CDR2 SQIVND (reference sequence). Trimming at V came to 3 bases and at J to 3 bases, leaving 10 bases not matched to a gene. CDR3 size: 18 residues. Here the CDR3 reads CASSITGQGVLDNQPQHF. The CDR3, as DNA: TGTGCCAGTAGTATCACGGGACAGGGGGTACTAGACAATCAGCCCCAGCATTTT.

The CDR3: CATSDLTGEANQPQHF. CDR3 coding DNA: TGTGCCACCAGTGATTTGACAGGGGAGGCCAATCAGCCCCAGCATTTT. J is TRBJ1-5 and V is TRBV24-1; 7 bases line up with TRBD1. With 0 bases clipped from V and 3 bases from J, the junction kept 4 bases outside the gene matches. Germline V gene data show CDR1 as KGHDR and CDR2 as SFDVKD. The CDR3 has 16 amino acids.

The CDR3 DNA reads TGTGCCAGCAGTCCCCGGGGGGGGTTGTACGAGCAGTACTTC. It yields the protein CASSPRGGLYEQYF. The chain combines TRBV27 with TRBJ2-7; 8 bases map to TRBD2. CDR1 is MNHEY, CDR2 SMNVEV, per germline (reference sequence). The CDR3 is 14 residues long. Losses at the gene ends were 5 bases for V and 4 bases for J; bases not matched to a gene: 7.

This chain links TRBV4-1 with TRBJ2-3, with D perhaps matching TRBD1 (6 bases). V lost 3 bases and J lost 3, with 16 bases in between. In germline, CDR1 is MGHRA, CDR2 YSYEKL. This CDR3 spans 16 amino acids. CDR3 sequence reads: CASSQRSGDPTDTQYF. In DNA, the CDR3 is TGCGCCAGCAGCCAGCGCTCAGGGGACCCAACAGATACGCAGTATTTT.

This chain uses TRBV25-1 with TRBJ1-1; possible D gene TRBD1, 5 bases. Deletions cut 5 bases from V and 4 bases from J, with 11 bases between. Germline CDR1 MGHDK, CDR2 SYGVNS. The CDR3 runs to 13 residues. CDR3 sequence: CASSLQGGTEAFF. CDR3 in DNA: TGTGCCAGCAGTCTTCAGGGTGGCACTGAAGCTTTCTTT.

V gene TRBV11-3 combines with J gene TRBJ2-7; a possible D gene is TRBD2 (5 bases). Trimming left V 3 bases short and J 0 bases short, with 12 bases between. Per germline, CDR1 SGHNT and CDR2 YENEEA. This CDR3 has 15 residues. The DNA of the CDR3 is TGTGCCAGCAGCTTCCCAGGAGGAATCTCCTACGAGCAGTACTTC. Protein: CASSFPGGISYEQYF.

The rearrangement uses TRBV27 and TRBJ2-6, with TRBD1 matching 10 bases. Germline lookup yields CDR1 MNHEY and CDR2 SMNVEV (reference sequence). V lost 6 bases, J lost 7 bases, and 6 bases stayed unmatched. The CDR3 is 15 residues long. The CDR3 is CASSTGTGEANVLTF. In DNA, the CDR3 is TGTGCCAGCAGCACCGGGACAGGGGAAGCCAACGTCCTGACTTTC.

This clone was seen ten or more times. This chain connects TRBV5-4 to TRBJ1-1; no definite D call. Germline V CDR1 and CDR2: SGHNT, YYREEE (reference sequence). This CDR3 spans 14 amino acids. Trimming stripped 0 bases from V and 1 base from J, with 7 bases between. For the CDR3, the DNA is TGTGCCAGCAGCTTGGAACAGACGAACACTGAAGCTTTCTTT. Translated, it gives CASSLEQTNTEAFF.

This chain joins TRBV10-3 and TRBJ1-2; TRBD1 is a possible D gene (5 bases). Deletions cut 0 bases from V and 9 bases from J, with 11 bases between. The CDR3 runs 13 residues. CDR1 ENHRY and CDR2 SYGVKD come from the germline V gene. The CDR3 sequence: CAISESQGSSYTF. CDR3 in DNA: TGTGCCATCAGTGAGTCGCAGGGTTCTAGCTACACCTTC.

The CDR3 nucleotides read TGTGCCAGCTCACCACCAGGACAGGGTTTTCCCCTCCACTTT. Translation: CASSPPGQGFPLHF. The rearrangement links TRBV18 to TRBJ1-6; TRBD1 aligns across 8 bases. J lost 13 bases, V lost 0 bases, and 5 bases had no gene match. The CDR3 sequence is 14 residues long. Germline V CDR1 and CDR2: KGHSH, LQKENI.

V usage is TRBV6-5 and J usage is TRBJ1-1; perhaps TRBD1 as D (6 bases). The CDR3 covers 13 residues. Germline CDR1 reads MNHEY; CDR2 reads SVGAGI. Deletions cut 6 bases from V and 1 base from J, with 9 bases between. The DNA for the CDR3 is TGTGCCAGCAGGAGGGGACAGAACACTGAAGCTTTCTTT. Encoded protein: CASRRGQNTEAFF.

This clone was seen only a few times. This chain uses TRBV5-6 with TRBJ1-2; tentatively, D is TRBD1 (5 bases). The CDR3 is 15 residues long. With 0 bases removed from V and 4 bases from J, the gap between germline ends came to 13 bases. CDR1 and CDR2 from the germline V gene are SGHDT and YYEEEE. Here the CDR3 reads CASSLGGAPSYGYTF. The CDR3 bases are TGTGCCAGCAGCTTGGGTGGGGCTCCTAGCTATGGCTACACCTTC. Supplemented by reference TRBV5-6 and TRBJ1-2, the full variable domain reads DAGVTQSPTHLIKTRGQQVTLRCSPKSGHDTVSWYQQALGQGPQFIFQYYEEEERQRGNFPDRFSGHQFPNYSSELNVNALLLGDSALYLCASSLGGAPSYGYTFGSGTRLTVV.